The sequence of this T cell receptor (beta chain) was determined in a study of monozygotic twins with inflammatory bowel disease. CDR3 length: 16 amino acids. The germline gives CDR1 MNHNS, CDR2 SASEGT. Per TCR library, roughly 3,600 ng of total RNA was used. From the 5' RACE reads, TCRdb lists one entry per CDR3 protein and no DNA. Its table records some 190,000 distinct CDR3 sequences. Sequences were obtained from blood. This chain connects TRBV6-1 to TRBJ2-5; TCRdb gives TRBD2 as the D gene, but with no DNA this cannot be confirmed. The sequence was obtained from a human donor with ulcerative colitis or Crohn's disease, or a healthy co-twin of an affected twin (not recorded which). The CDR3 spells CASSLRTSGKKETQYF.